A selection of T cell receptor beta chains follows, all from one sample in a study of shared clonotypes between healthy human individuals. The repertoire was sequenced with immunoSEQ multiplex PCR; TCRdb's copy has only in-frame clones and lacks some. The sample carries 2 million to 2.5 million clones, almost 96% recorded once. The sequenced sample consisted of naive CD4+ T cells sorted from blood. Receptor source: a man between 18 and 35 years old in good health. The CDR3 runs from the conserved cysteine through the conserved F or W. Fields, in order: J gene, V gene, D gene, clone size, CDR3 protein, CDR3 DNA. The D gene is left open where the match is weak. Size values are once, few and many counts, or a class for expanded clones, and some rows have none.

j_gene: TRBJ2-3
v_gene: TRBV5-1
d_gene: .
abundance: .
CDR3aa: CASSSPGGLTDTQYF
CDR3nt: TGCGCCAGCAGCTCCCCCGGGGGACTCACAGATACGCAGTATTTT

j_gene: TRBJ2-7
v_gene: TRBV10-2
d_gene: TRBD2
abundance: .
CDR3aa: CASSSTSGGALDEQYF
CDR3nt: TGCGCCAGCAGTTCCACTAGCGGGGGGGCCTTGGACGAGCAGTACTTC

j_gene: TRBJ1-4
v_gene: TRBV15
d_gene: .
abundance: .
CDR3aa: CATSSKGLANEKLFF
CDR3nt: TGTGCCACCAGCAGCAAGGGTCTGGCTAATGAAAAACTGTTTTTT

j_gene: TRBJ1-5
v_gene: TRBV2
d_gene: .
abundance: .
CDR3aa: CASSGSVFNQPQHF
CDR3nt: TGTGCCAGCAGTGGGTCCGTTTTCAATCAGCCCCAGCATTTT

j_gene: TRBJ1-3
v_gene: TRBV5-8
d_gene: .
abundance: .
CDR3aa: CASSSQGRQATGNTIYF
CDR3nt: TGTGCCAGCAGCTCACAGGGTCGGCAAGCAACTGGAAACACCATATATTTT

j_gene: TRBJ2-5
v_gene: TRBV5-1
d_gene: .
abundance: once
CDR3aa: CASSLADRGETQYF
CDR3nt: TGCGCCAGCAGCTTGGCTGACAGAGGGGAGACCCAGTACTTC

j_gene: TRBJ1-4
v_gene: TRBV10-2
d_gene: .
abundance: .
CDR3aa: CASSQGANEKLFF
CDR3nt: TGCGCCAGCAGTCAGGGTGCTAATGAAAAACTGTTTTTT

j_gene: TRBJ2-5
v_gene: TRBV6-1
d_gene: .
abundance: .
CDR3aa: CASSAYPTGLETQYF
CDR3nt: TGTGCCAGCAGTGCGTACCCGACGGGTTTGGAGACCCAGTACTTC

j_gene: TRBJ2-1
v_gene: TRBV10-3
d_gene: .
abundance: .
CDR3aa: CAISESIGEQFF
CDR3nt: TGTGCCATCAGTGAGTCTATAGGGGAGCAGTTCTTC

j_gene: TRBJ2-1
v_gene: TRBV29-1
d_gene: .
abundance: .
CDR3aa: CSGGELKNEQFF
CDR3nt: TGCAGCGGGGGGGAGCTTAAAAATGAGCAGTTCTTC

j_gene: TRBJ1-2
v_gene: TRBV6-5
d_gene: .
abundance: .
CDR3aa: CASSYSPGTAYGYTF
CDR3nt: TGTGCCAGCAGTTACTCACCCGGGACGGCCTATGGCTACACCTTC

j_gene: TRBJ1-6
v_gene: TRBV28
d_gene: .
abundance: .
CDR3aa: CAVLLRGNHNSPLHF
CDR3nt: TGTGCCGTTCTCCTCAGGGGTAACCATAATTCACCCCTCCACTTT

j_gene: TRBJ2-2
v_gene: TRBV4-3
d_gene: TRBD1
abundance: .
CDR3aa: CASSSNRGWTGELFF
CDR3nt: TGCGCCAGCAGCTCCAACAGGGGCTGGACCGGGGAGCTGTTTTTT

j_gene: TRBJ2-6
v_gene: TRBV11-2
d_gene: .
abundance: .
CDR3aa: CASTQGSPGANVLTF
CDR3nt: TGTGCCAGCACACAGGGTTCCCCTGGGGCCAACGTCCTGACTTTC

j_gene: TRBJ1-1
v_gene: TRBV5-1
d_gene: .
abundance: .
CDR3aa: CASSSGRENTEAFF
CDR3nt: TGCGCCAGCAGCTCTGGCAGAGAGAACACTGAAGCTTTCTTT

j_gene: TRBJ1-2
v_gene: TRBV30
d_gene: .
abundance: once
CDR3aa: CAWSVGVGLSF
CDR3nt: TGTGCCTGGAGTGTTGGGGTGGGCCTCTCCTTC

j_gene: TRBJ2-1
v_gene: TRBV6-5
d_gene: TRBD2
abundance: .
CDR3aa: CASRGAGGSYNEQFF
CDR3nt: TGTGCCAGCAGGGGAGCGGGAGGTTCCTACAATGAGCAGTTCTTC

j_gene: TRBJ2-5
v_gene: TRBV6-6
d_gene: .
abundance: .
CDR3aa: CASSYGAEQYF
CDR3nt: TGTGCCAGCAGTTACGGAGCAGAGCAGTACTTC

j_gene: TRBJ1-2
v_gene: TRBV5-1
d_gene: .
abundance: .
CDR3aa: CASSPTDYYGYTF
CDR3nt: TGCGCCAGCAGCCCGACAGACTACTATGGCTACACCTTC

j_gene: TRBJ2-7
v_gene: TRBV4-1
d_gene: .
abundance: .
CDR3aa: CASSQSAGFAYEQYF
CDR3nt: TGCGCCAGCAGCCAATCGGCGGGATTCGCCTACGAGCAGTACTTC

j_gene: TRBJ1-6
v_gene: TRBV6-1
d_gene: TRBD1
abundance: once
CDR3aa: CASSERTGSGESPLHF
CDR3nt: TGTGCCAGCAGTGAACGGACAGGAAGCGGAGAATCACCCCTCCACTTT

j_gene: TRBJ1-6
v_gene: TRBV6-5
d_gene: .
abundance: .
CDR3aa: CASSKELGFPLHF
CDR3nt: TGTGCCAGCAGCAAAGAGTTGGGTTTTCCCCTCCACTTT

j_gene: TRBJ2-5
v_gene: TRBV9
d_gene: .
abundance: once
CDR3aa: CASSVGLGQETQYF
CDR3nt: TGTGCCAGCAGCGTAGGACTGGGCCAAGAGACCCAGTACTTC

j_gene: TRBJ2-7
v_gene: TRBV2
d_gene: TRBD2
abundance: .
CDR3aa: CASRATSGEYEQYF
CDR3nt: TGTGCCAGCAGGGCGACTAGCGGGGAGTACGAGCAGTACTTC

j_gene: TRBJ2-7
v_gene: TRBV19
d_gene: .
abundance: .
CDR3aa: CASSATSSSYEQYF
CDR3nt: TGTGCCAGTAGTGCAACTAGCAGCTCCTACGAGCAGTACTTC

j_gene: TRBJ1-6
v_gene: TRBV19
d_gene: .
abundance: .
CDR3aa: CASTGGSGNSPLHF
CDR3nt: TGTGCCAGTACTGGTGGCAGCGGTAATTCACCCCTCCACTTT

j_gene: TRBJ2-5
v_gene: TRBV5-1
d_gene: .
abundance: .
CDR3aa: CASSSGGPGETQYF
CDR3nt: TGCGCCAGCAGCTCGGGGGGCCCTGGAGAGACCCAGTACTTC

j_gene: TRBJ2-7
v_gene: TRBV5-1
d_gene: TRBD2
abundance: .
CDR3aa: CASSAGTSSYEQYF
CDR3nt: TGCGCCAGCAGCGCCGGGACTAGCTCCTACGAGCAGTACTTC

j_gene: TRBJ1-6
v_gene: TRBV4-1
d_gene: .
abundance: .
CDR3aa: CASSQGPKSSYNSPLHF
CDR3nt: TGCGCCAGCAGCCAAGGACCCAAAAGCTCCTATAATTCACCCCTCCACTTT

j_gene: TRBJ1-2
v_gene: TRBV4-3
d_gene: .
abundance: .
CDR3aa: CASSQTGIGYGYTF
CDR3nt: TGCGCCAGCAGCCAGACGGGAATTGGCTATGGCTACACCTTC

j_gene: TRBJ2-3
v_gene: TRBV20-1
d_gene: TRBD2
abundance: .
CDR3aa: CSATSGDTQYF
CDR3nt: TGCAGTGCTACTAGCGGAGATACGCAGTATTTT

j_gene: TRBJ2-3
v_gene: TRBV2
d_gene: .
abundance: .
CDR3aa: CASSSGVYTQYF
CDR3nt: TGTGCCAGCAGTTCGGGGGTTTATACGCAGTATTTT

j_gene: TRBJ1-6
v_gene: TRBV19
d_gene: .
abundance: .
CDR3aa: CASSIGTENSPLHF
CDR3nt: TGTGCCAGTAGTATTGGAACGGAAAATTCACCCCTCCACTTT

j_gene: TRBJ2-1
v_gene: TRBV7-2
d_gene: TRBD2
abundance: .
CDR3aa: CASSFSWEGYNEQFF
CDR3nt: TGTGCCAGCAGCTTTTCCTGGGAGGGCTACAATGAGCAGTTCTTC

j_gene: TRBJ2-7
v_gene: TRBV5-4
d_gene: TRBD2
abundance: .
CDR3aa: CASSSLAGGPAEQYF
CDR3nt: TGTGCCAGCAGCTCCCTAGCGGGAGGGCCCGCCGAGCAGTACTTC

j_gene: TRBJ2-1
v_gene: TRBV5-8
d_gene: TRBD1
abundance: .
CDR3aa: CASSLRGPSYNEQFF
CDR3nt: TGTGCCAGCAGCTTAAGGGGGCCATCCTACAATGAGCAGTTCTTC

j_gene: TRBJ2-3
v_gene: TRBV4-3
d_gene: .
abundance: .
CDR3aa: CASSQDWDPTDTQYF
CDR3nt: TGCGCCAGCAGCCAAGATTGGGACCCCACAGATACGCAGTATTTT

j_gene: TRBJ1-1
v_gene: TRBV30
d_gene: .
abundance: .
CDR3aa: CAWSVLRGVAFF
CDR3nt: TGTGCCTGGAGTGTACTGCGGGGAGTAGCTTTCTTT

j_gene: TRBJ2-3
v_gene: TRBV7-3
d_gene: .
abundance: .
CDR3aa: CASSLTGASPDTQYF
CDR3nt: TGTGCCAGCAGCTTAACGGGGGCGTCCCCAGATACGCAGTATTTT

j_gene: TRBJ2-3
v_gene: TRBV19
d_gene: TRBD2
abundance: once
CDR3aa: CASSFTSGSTDTQYF
CDR3nt: TGTGCCAGTAGTTTCACTAGCGGTAGCACAGATACGCAGTATTTT

j_gene: TRBJ2-7
v_gene: TRBV5-4
d_gene: TRBD2
abundance: once
CDR3aa: CASSLGPGLAGDEQYF
CDR3nt: TGTGCCAGCAGCTTGGGGCCGGGACTAGCGGGAGACGAGCAGTACTTC